These 17 T cell receptor beta chains were all obtained from the same sample, sequenced in a study of cytomegalovirus exposure and HLA in healthy donors (dated by TCRdb to 2016 to 2017). The method behind the library was the immunoSEQ multiplex PCR assay. For the multiplex PCR, a mixture combining 60 forward primers for TCR Vbeta segments and 13 reverse primers for TCR Jbeta segments was used. Sourced from immuneACCESS, this table was stored by TCRdb with only in-frame sequences that have V and J called. A share of the clones is absent; for the studies checked, an unresolved V gene accounts for under half, and the remainder has no known explanation. For this sample the table gives some 140,000 clones, of which about 76% were detected only once. The biggest ten clones account for approximately 8% of the sample. The material sequenced was PBMCs. These receptor sequences come from a man aged 30 to 39 in good health and CMV-seropositive.

The chain has TRBV7-8 and TRBJ2-1; D gene uncertain. The germline V gene has CDR1 SGHVS and CDR2 FQNEAQ. This CDR3 region has 15 residues. V lost 2 bases and J 5 bases, leaving 13 bases between the germline ends. DNA of the CDR3: TGTGCCAGCAGCTTATATGGGCAGCAAAACAATGAGCAGTTCTTC. Translated, it gives CASSLYGQQNNEQFF.

The rearrangement links TRBV7-9 to TRBJ1-6; D may be TRBD1 (6 bases). V lost 3 bases and J 8 bases, leaving 11 bases between the germline ends. Germline V gives CDR1 SEHNR, CDR2 FQNEAQ (reference sequence). The CDR3 contains 14 residues. The CDR3: CASSFTGMDSPLHF. Here the CDR3 DNA reads TGTGCCAGCAGCTTCACAGGGATGGATTCACCCCTCCACTTT.

The rearrangement uses TRBV5-4 and TRBJ1-1; D is unresolved. Germline-derived CDR1 and CDR2 are SGHNT and YYREEE (reference sequence). The CDR3 is 14 residues long. Between the trimmed V and J ends, which lost 2 bases and 4 bases, there was a span of 12 bases. The CDR3 reads CASSFSGRSTEAFF. The CDR3 DNA sequence: TGTGCCAGCAGCTTCTCTGGGCGTAGCACTGAAGCTTTCTTT.

The chain uses TRBV28 and TRBJ2-3; tentative D call: TRBD2 (5 bases). The CDR3 sequence is 15 residues long. The germline V gene encodes CDR1 MDHEN and CDR2 SYDVKM. V was clipped by 5 bases and J by 4 bases, with 16 bases between them. CDR3 nucleotide sequence: TGTGCCAGCAGTCCGTCGCGGGTAAGAGCAGATACGCAGTATTTT. Protein product: CASSPSRVRADTQYF.

This clone was seen more than once but under ten times. This sequence joins TRBV2 and TRBJ2-1; D is possibly TRBD2 (6 bases). In germline, CDR1 is SNHLY, CDR2 FYNNEI. The germline V and J ends were trimmed by 4 bases and 12 bases, with 25 bases remaining between them. CDR3 size: 16 residues. The CDR3 DNA sequence: TGTGCCAGCAGTGGTCATACTAGCCTCCCCGCCCGTCGGCAGTTCTTC. Translation gives CASSGHTSLPARRQFF.

V and J are TRBV12-5 and TRBJ2-7, with 10 positions matching TRBD1. V was pared by 4 bases and J by 9 bases, with 12 bases of the junction left unmatched. The CDR3 extends over 15 amino acids. The V gene's germline CDR1 is LGHNT and CDR2 FRNRAP. CDR3 coding DNA: TGTGCTAGTGGTTGCCGGGACAGGGGACTTTGGCGGCAGTACTTC. Protein product: CASGCRDRGLWRQYF.

The chain is built from TRBV29-1 and TRBJ1-4; TRBD1 aligns across 10 bases. The CDR3 covers 14 residues. J was trimmed by 8 bases and V by 3 bases; bases with no gene match: 6. CDR1 and CDR2 from the germline V gene are SQVTM and ANQGSEA. The CDR3 reads CSVEGQGFDEKLFF. In nucleotides, the CDR3 is TGCAGCGTTGAGGGACAGGGGTTTGACGAAAAACTGTTTTTT.

The chain employs TRBV6-5 and TRBJ2-3, with a tentative D call TRBD2 (6 bases). The CDR3 length is 14 residues. Germline CDR1 MNHEY, CDR2 SVGAGI. V dropped 6 bases and J dropped 2 bases, with 12 bases sitting between them. The CDR3 sequence: CASSGGGDTDTQYF. CDR3 in DNA: TGTGCCAGCAGCGGGGGAGGAGACACAGATACGCAGTATTTT.

V is TRBV5-1 and J is TRBJ2-7; 12 bases line up with TRBD1. CDR1 SGHRS and CDR2 YFSETQ come from the germline V gene. The CDR3 is 16 residues long. The trim removed 3 bases at V and 5 bases at J, leaving 9 bases unmatched. The CDR3 DNA is TGCGCCAGCAGCTCCTATAGGGACAGGGGGCCCCACGAGCAGTACTTC. It encodes CASSSYRDRGPHEQYF.

The CDR3 nucleotides read TGTGCCAGAAGCTTGGAAGCCTCCTACAATGAGCAGTTCTTC. Translating gives CARSLEASYNEQFF. This rearrangement joins TRBV5-3 to TRBJ2-1, with D unresolved. TRBV5-3 is marked as an open reading frame, function uncertain. The length of the CDR3 is 14 residues. Trimming left V 0 bases short and J 0 bases short, with 4 bases between.

Remarks on this clone: At the DNA level, this CDR3 is encoded by other sequences in the same sample as well. V and J are TRBV5-4 and TRBJ1-1, with 8 bases lining up with TRBD1. This CDR3 is built from 16 residues. V shed 2 bases and J 0 bases; nucleotides not matched to a gene: 6. Germline CDR1 and CDR2: SGHNT and YYREEE (reference sequence). CDR3 amino acids: CASSLGQGALNTEAFF. The CDR3 region has the DNA TGTGCCAGCAGCTTAGGCCAGGGGGCACTGAACACTGAAGCTTTCTTT.

The rearrangement links TRBV30 to TRBJ1-1; tentative D call: TRBD1 (5 bases). This CDR3 has 14 residues. CDR1 and CDR2 from the germline V gene are GTSNPN and SVGIG (reference sequence). The ends were cut back, 0 bases at V and 4 bases at J, with 12 bases in the middle. CDR3 sequence: CAWSVQAGITEAFF. Written as DNA, the CDR3 is TGTGCCTGGAGTGTACAGGCAGGTATCACTGAAGCTTTCTTT.

V usage is TRBV15 and J usage is TRBJ2-7, with a tentative D call TRBD2 (6 bases). CDR3 size: 15 residues. Germline CDR1 and CDR2: LNHNV and YYDKDF (reference sequence). Deletions cut 8 bases from V and 5 bases from J, with 22 bases between. CDR3 region: CATERTGTLQHEQYF. As DNA, the CDR3 is TGTGCCACCGAAAGGACCGGGACTTTACAACACGAGCAGTACTTC. Combining the CDR3 with reference TRBV15 and TRBJ2-7 gives the whole variable domain DAMVIQNPRYQVTQFGKPVTLSCSQTLNHNVMYWYQQKSSQAPKLLFHYYDKDFNNEADTPDNFQSRRPNTSFCFLDIRSPGLGDTAMYLCATERTGTLQHEQYFGPGTRLTVT.

This chain joins TRBV7-2 and TRBJ1-2; D may be TRBD1 (5 bases). Trimming shortened V by 1 base and J by 5 bases, and 14 bases separated the two germline ends. There are 15 residues in the CDR3. Germline CDR1 is SGHTA and CDR2 is FQGNSA. The CDR3, as DNA: TGTGCCAGCAGCTTAGGTCTGGGGCAGCGTTATGGCTACACCTTC. It yields the protein CASSLGLGQRYGYTF. The full variable domain, its missing parts supplied by reference TRBV7-2 and TRBJ1-2, is GAGVSQSPSNKVTEKGKDVELRCDPISGHTALYWYRQSLGQGLEFLIYFQGNSAPDKSGLPSDRFSAERTGGSVSTLTIQRTQQEDSAVYLCASSLGLGQRYGYTFGSGTRLTVV.

This clone was detected only a few times. The gene calls are TRBV2 and TRBJ1-5; D is perhaps TRBD1 (6 bases). The length of the CDR3 is 15 residues. Germline assignment: CDR1 SNHLY and CDR2 FYNNEI. V lost 3 bases, J lost 2 bases, and 11 bases lay in between. The CDR3 here is CASSDQTGGNQPQHF. In DNA form, the CDR3 reads TGTGCCAGCAGTGATCAGACAGGTGGCAATCAGCCCCAGCATTTT.

This clone showed up just once. V is TRBV29-1 and J is TRBJ1-2, with D tentatively TRBD1 (6 bases). The germline gives CDR1 SQVTM, CDR2 ANQGSEA. The CDR3 spans 15 residues. V was pared by 0 bases and J by 2 bases, with 13 bases between. CDR3 bases: TGCAGCGTTGAAGATCAGAGGACAGCAAACTATGGCTACACCTTC. This translates into CSVEDQRTANYGYTF.

This CDR3 is CATSPLVQEQFF. CDR3 in DNA: TGTGCCACCTCGCCCCTAGTTCAGGAGCAGTTCTTC. The J gene is TRBJ2-1, the V gene TRBV7-7; the D is unclear. Germline CDR1 reads SSHAT; CDR2 reads FNYEAQ (reference sequence). V lost 10 bases to trimming and J lost 10 bases, with 17 bases between them. This CDR3 comprises 12 residues.